This T cell receptor beta chain was recovered during a study of T cell responses to AZD1222 COVID-19 vaccine. CDR3 size: 14 residues. Germline V lookup: CDR1 LGHDT, CDR2 YNNKEL (reference sequence). V lost 2 bases and J lost 2, with 9 bases in between. About this clone: Its antigen is still unknown.

Measured with immunoSEQ multiplex PCR; TCRdb has only the in-frame clones, and not every one. This table holds around 130,000 clones, about 93% found once. General study findings and limits: No repertoire was sampled before or during the peak T cell response, only after it. Spike-wide vaccine-associated CD4 TCRs dominated at 160-218 and 743-854.

The chain carries TRBV3-1 (or the pseudogene TRBV3-2) and TRBJ1-1, with D possibly TRBD1 on 6 matching bases. Specimen: peripheral blood, collected on day 0 of AZD1222 vaccination. The source of this sequence is an adult in good health. CDR3 region: CASSQSDSNTEAFF. The CDR3 region has the DNA TGTGCCAGCAGCCAATCGGACAGTAACACTGAAGCTTTCTTT.